The TCR beta chain described here comes from a study of blood T cell repertoires in COVID-19. Germline CDR1 reads SNHLY; CDR2 reads FYNNEI. CDR3 length equals 20 residues. The V gene end was trimmed by 4 bases and the J gene end by 1 base; junction bases not matched to a gene: 17. In the study's own analysis: Quantification of nucleated cells was approximated via reference gene primer amplification. This table comes from immunoSEQ multiplex PCR, and its TCRdb copy is limited to in-frame clones, with some not included. Clone size and the V and J calls come from that table; the DNA yielded D and trimming. The sample contains around 190,000 clones, under 85% of which appear only once.

The rearrangement joins TRBV2 to TRBJ1-1, with 11 bases that match TRBD1. Sequenced: peripheral blood. The receptor's source is a human donor in a cohort sampled during active COVID-19. CDR3: CASSVRLISPGQGGNTEAFF. CDR3 DNA: TGTGCCAGCAGTGTTAGGCTTATCTCACCGGGACAGGGGGGGAACACTGAAGCTTTCTTT.